These 19 T cell receptor beta chains were all obtained from the same sample, sequenced in a study of PD-1 blockade in classical Hodgkin lymphoma. Using immunoSEQ multiplex PCR, the repertoire was profiled, and TCRdb retains in-frame clones only, with some absent. The table records 30,000 to 40,000 clones, just over 75% of them present only once. Relapse after autologous stem cell transplantation occurred in every patient, and brentuximab vedotin exposure varied. The sequencing here drew on peripheral blood mononuclear cells (PBMCs), taken before the second cycle of nivolumab. These TCRs come from a human donor with classical Hodgkin lymphoma.

The count of this clone is one. J is TRBJ1-2 and V is TRBV7-6, with D maybe TRBD1 (5 bases). CDR1 is SGHVS, CDR2 FNYEAQ, per germline. V lost 1 base and J 7 bases, leaving 10 bases between the germline ends. This CDR3 region has 13 residues. The CDR3 region is CASSLGGAAGYTF. The CDR3 bases are TGTGCCAGCAGCTTAGGAGGGGCAGCTGGCTACACCTTC.

This clone was found many times. The chain's CDR3 is CATSRDSNLGYTF. CDR3 nucleotides: TGTGCCACCAGCAGAGATTCTAACCTCGGCTACACCTTC. The chain couples TRBV15 to TRBJ1-2; no clear D gene. Germline CDR1 reads LNHNV; CDR2 reads YYDKDF (reference sequence). The CDR3 loop spans 13 amino acids. V was shortened by 0 bases and J by 8 bases, with 10 bases between the two germline ends.

V and J are TRBV7-6 and TRBJ2-5; either TRBD1 or TRBD2 may supply D (5 bases each). Germline V gene sequence: CDR1 SGHVS, CDR2 FNYEAQ. V was cut by 1 base and J by 4 bases, with 13 bases left in between. The length of the CDR3 is 15 residues. Here the CDR3 DNA reads TGTGCCAGCAGCTTAGTGAGGGCTGGGGGAGAGACCCAGTACTTC. Residues: CASSLVRAGGETQYF.

V usage is TRBV7-9 and J usage is TRBJ2-7, with 7 bases identical to TRBD1. Germline V lookup: CDR1 SEHNR, CDR2 FQNEAQ (reference sequence). The CDR3 has 15 residues. Unmatched junction bases numbered 7, after V lost 3 bases and J lost 2 bases. The CDR3 is CASSFKGQPAYEQYF. The CDR3 DNA reads TGTGCCAGCAGCTTTAAGGGACAGCCCGCCTACGAGCAGTACTTC.

The rearrangement links TRBV5-1 to TRBJ1-6; TRBD1 matches 8 bases. Trimming removed 1 base from V and 9 bases from J; junction bases left unmatched: 6. Per germline, CDR1 SGHRS and CDR2 YFSETQ. This CDR3 has 15 amino acids. CDR3 DNA sequence: TGCGCCAGCAGCTTGAGGCAGGGGGCGAGTTCACCCCTCCACTTT. This encodes CASSLRQGASSPLHF.

This sequence joins TRBV19 and TRBJ1-1, with D hard to call. Trimming pared 3 bases from V and 10 bases from J, leaving 9 bases between. The CDR3 covers 11 residues. Germline V gene sequence: CDR1 LNHDA, CDR2 SQIVND (reference sequence). Written as DNA, the CDR3 is TGTGCCAGTAGTATCCTAAACGGAGCTTTCTTT. This gives the protein CASSILNGAFF. Full variable domain (rest looked up from reference TRBV19 and TRBJ1-1): DGGITQSPKYLFRKEGQNVTLSCEQNLNHDAMYWYRQDPGQGLRLIYYSQIVNDFQKGDIAEGYSVSREKKESFPLTVTSAQKNPTAFYLCASSILNGAFFGQGTRLTVV.

This clone was counted between two and nine times. The chain joins TRBV29-1 to TRBJ2-3, with 7 bases fitting TRBD1. V lost 6 bases to trimming and J lost 2 bases; unmatched junction nucleotides: 5. The CDR3 runs 13 residues. Looked up from germline, CDR1 is SQVTM and CDR2 is ANQGSEA. The CDR3 sequence: CSVPGQFTDTQYF. CDR3 sequence (DNA): TGCAGCGTGCCGGGACAGTTCACAGATACGCAGTATTTT.

The chain uses TRBV5-4 and TRBJ2-2; no clear D gene. Trimming left V 4 bases short and J 7 bases short, with 8 bases between. CDR1 is SGHNT, CDR2 YYREEE, per germline (reference sequence). This CDR3 has 12 residues. The CDR3 region is CASSRAGGELFF. CDR3 in DNA: TGTGCCAGCAGCCGGGCCGGCGGGGAGCTGTTTTTT.

V is TRBV4-3 and J is TRBJ2-7; TRBD1 agrees at 9 bases. Germline lookup yields CDR1 LGHNA and CDR2 YSLEER. Trimming took 4 bases from V and 5 from J; bases not matched to a gene: 6. This CDR3 spans 14 amino acids. DNA of the CDR3: TGCGCCAGCAGCCGCGGACAGGGGATGAACGAGCAGTACTTC. It is translated as CASSRGQGMNEQYF.

The V gene is TRBV11-2, the J gene TRBJ2-1; possibly TRBD2 for D (7 bases). Per germline, CDR1 SGHAT and CDR2 FQNNGV. Trimming took 1 base from V and 8 from J, leaving 24 bases between them. This CDR3 has 18 residues. The CDR3 here is CASSLVGPGGRFVHEQFF. Here the CDR3 DNA reads TGTGCCAGCAGCTTAGTAGGCCCCGGGGGGCGGTTCGTCCATGAGCAGTTCTTC.

The chain recombines TRBV21-1 with TRBJ2-5. TRBV21-1 is a pseudogene locus. The CDR3 consists of 16 residues. CDR3 loop: CASSRVVYTFSETQYF. The CDR3 DNA is TGTGCCAGCAGCAGGGTCGTCTACACTTTCTCTGAGACCCAGTACTTC.

The count of this clone is one. Mismatch with germline at one junction end may stem from a read error. The chain recombines TRBV5-5 with TRBJ2-5; D gene uncertain. The CDR3 contains 18 residues. Germline CDR1 and CDR2: SGHKS and YYEKEE (reference sequence). DNA of the CDR3: TGCGCCAGCAGCCAAGTATTTTCCCCCTTCGTATTCGAAGAGACCCAGTACTTC. Translated: CASSQVFSPFVFEETQYF.

Concerning this clone itself: At one end the junction does not follow the germline gene, possibly because of a read error. The chain employs TRBV4-1 and TRBJ1-2; maybe TRBD1 (5 bases). CDR1 and CDR2 from the germline V gene are MGHRA and YSYEKL. The CDR3 has 14 amino acids. The CDR3 is CASSRLGIEAGPSF. CDR3 sequence (DNA): TGCGCCAGCAGCCGTCTCGGAATTGAGGCAGGGCCCTCCTTC.

Remarks on this clone: This specimen includes other DNA sequences encoding the same CDR3. The rearrangement uses TRBV11-2 and TRBJ2-3; D is perhaps TRBD1 or TRBD2 (5 bases each). The CDR3 consists of 15 residues. V was pared by 1 base and J by 1 base, with 9 bases between. CDR1 is SGHAT, CDR2 FQNNGV, per germline. The CDR3 DNA follows: TGTGCCAGCAGCTTAGTTGGGGGTCGCACAGATACGCAGTATTTT. The encoded protein is CASSLVGGRTDTQYF.

The chain uses TRBV12-5 and TRBJ2-5; D gene ambiguous. CDR3 length: 16 amino acids. Germline-derived CDR1 and CDR2 are LGHNT and FRNRAP. The V and J ends lost 5 bases and 2 bases respectively, with 18 bases between them. The CDR3 sequence: CASGITPWTEQETQYF. The DNA of the CDR3 is TGTGCTAGTGGTATCACCCCGTGGACCGAGCAAGAGACCCAGTACTTC.

The chain is built from TRBV15 and TRBJ1-1, with D tentatively TRBD1 (6 bases). The CDR3 extends over 16 amino acids. CDR1 LNHNV and CDR2 YYDKDF come from the germline V gene (reference sequence). Deletions cut 8 bases from V and 6 bases from J, with 25 bases between. CDR3 in amino acids: CATGTTTGLRGAEAFF. The CDR3 nucleotides read TGTGCCACCGGAACCACTACAGGGTTAAGAGGGGCTGAAGCTTTCTTT.

This rearrangement joins TRBV4-1 to TRBJ1-2; 7 bases align to TRBD1. CDR3 length equals 14 residues. The germline V gene encodes CDR1 MGHRA and CDR2 YSYEKL. Trimming removed 5 bases from V and 4 bases from J; junction bases left unmatched: 7. The chain's CDR3 is CASSYGDRAYGYTF. CDR3 nucleotide sequence: TGCGCCAGCAGCTACGGAGACAGGGCCTATGGCTACACCTTC.

This clone is labeled as medium-sized (0.01 to 0.1%). This sequence joins TRBV27 and TRBJ1-3; D gene uncertain. V dropped 0 bases and J dropped 0 bases, with 6 bases sitting between them. CDR3 length: 15 residues. Germline V gene sequence: CDR1 MNHEY, CDR2 SMNVEV (reference sequence). The CDR3 nucleotides are TGTGCCAGCAGTTTATCGGGGAGCTCTGGAAACACCATATATTTT. Translation: CASSLSGSSGNTIYF.

CDR3 in amino acids: CAIRPDREETQYF. As DNA, the CDR3 is TGTGCCATCAGACCCGACAGGGAGGAGACCCAGTACTTC. This chain links TRBV10-3 with TRBJ2-5, with 7 positions matching TRBD1. After removal of 6 bases from V and 5 bases from J, the junction contained 6 bases not matched to a gene. The germline gives CDR1 ENHRY, CDR2 SYGVKD. The CDR3 loop spans 13 amino acids.